This entry describes one TCR beta chain. The antigen is undetermined. V lost 5 bases and J lost 8, with 18 bases in between. The CDR3 covers 14 residues. Germline assignment: CDR1 MDHEN and CDR2 SYDVKM. The sample originates from a study of siplizumab effects on memory and regulatory T cells. The data were produced by immunoSEQ multiplex PCR, yet TCRdb's version contains in-frame clones alone and is incomplete. The sample includes 100,000 or so clones, 92% of them seen just once. Study results and caveats: The diversity of naive T cells seemed greater than that of memory cells, and their alloresponse contribution seemed major. Siplizumab gave mappable alloreactive CD4+ clones an average Treg-derived fraction of 68.8%, against around 27% in controls. Naive or memory phenotype was unassignable for roughly 75-96% of proliferating CD4+ or CD8+ clones. Suppression by proliferating Tregs derived from siplizumab cultures was not verified.

The gene calls are TRBV28 and TRBJ1-2; D gene ambiguous. The sample was non-Treg CD4+ T cells sorted from blood. The sequence came from a human donor in good health. CDR3 DNA: TGTGCCAGCAGTCCCAATTTTGGACCGGAGGGCTACACCTTC. Protein: CASSPNFGPEGYTF.